Here is one TCR beta chain with its context. This entry comes from a study of shared clonotypes between healthy human individuals. This CDR3 contains 15 residues. V was shortened by 1 base and J by 6 bases, with 15 bases between the two germline ends. Germline V CDR1 and CDR2: SEHNR, FQNEAQ (reference sequence). This table comes from immunoSEQ multiplex PCR, and its TCRdb copy is limited to in-frame clones, with some not included. The top ten clones hold about 13% of a sample with about 470,000 clones, roughly 83% of them seen once. The TCR originated in a woman between 35 and 50 years old in good health. Some clones in this sample may be carry-over from other donors' samples. Sequencing was carried out using PBMCs. The gene calls are TRBV7-9 and TRBJ1-2; D uncertain. The CDR3 region has the DNA TGTGCCAGCAGCTTAGGCTTCGTGGGCGGCGATGGCTACACCTTC. Amino acids: CASSLGFVGGDGYTF.